The TCR beta chain described here comes from a study of T cells in Graves' hyperthyroidism and ophthalmopathy. Findings and limits, study-wide: Peripheral blood also featured most of the thyroid clonotypes expanded above 0.001.

This clonotype has only a few counts. Its specificity is unknown. Germline CDR1 DFQATT, CDR2 SNEGSKA (reference sequence). This CDR3 is 15 amino acids long. Trimming removed 3 bases from V and 0 bases from J, with 12 bases in between. Using RNA transcripts as the source, TCR beta CDR3 regions were amplified. HTBI primers were employed in a first-round RT-PCR of the TCR CDR3. TCRdb used MiXCR to reprocess the multiplex PCR reads, holding one entry per CDR3 protein. The data show a few hundred thousand distinct CDR3 sequences, approximately 16% seen once. The sequence came from a woman aged 60-75 years with Graves' ophthalmopathy. The specimen sequenced was blood. This sequence joins TRBV20-1 and TRBJ1-5, with D possibly being TRBD1 (5 bases). CDR3 bases: TGCAGTGCTAGTGGGACGGCGTATAGCAATCAGCCCCAGCATTTT. This sequence encodes CSASGTAYSNQPQHF.